This T cell receptor beta chain was documented in a study of blood T cell repertoires in COVID-19. Only in-frame clones appear in the TCRdb table, and some are missing; sequencing was by immunoSEQ multiplex PCR. The table lists about 220,000 clones, around 85% of them singletons. Sequenced: PBMCs or T cells enriched from blood (not recorded which). The sequence was obtained from a woman in her thirties or forties with acute COVID-19.

The CDR3 region is CASSFGSGTSTDTQYF. The CDR3, as DNA: TGTGCCAGCAGTTTCGGTAGCGGGACTAGCACAGATACGCAGTATTTT. This chain uses TRBV28 with TRBJ2-3; 8 bases fit TRBD2. This CDR3 is built from 16 residues. V was clipped by 3 bases and J by 0 bases; unmatched bases: 5. CDR1 and CDR2 from the germline V gene are MDHEN and SYDVKM.